A single sample is the source of the 7 T cell receptor beta chains below, sequenced in a study of CD8+ T cells in alopecia areata. Described treatment: oral pan-JAK inhibitor, 5-10 mg twice daily. Sequencing relied on a cDNA template that was reverse transcribed from extracted RNA. Profiling relied on immunoSEQ multiplex PCR, and the TCRdb table lists in-frame clones only, not all of them. The sample lists some 170,000 clones, 50% to 75% occurring once. Sequences were derived from CD4+ T cells sorted from blood, sampled at approximately week 55, from a patient treated with tofacitinib. The source of these receptors is a human donor with alopecia areata.

This clone was detected only a few times. The chain joins TRBV29-1 to TRBJ1-1; 10 bases are shared with TRBD1. Germline V lookup: CDR1 SQVTM, CDR2 ANQGSEA. V lost 7 bases to trimming and J lost 6 bases; unmatched junction nucleotides: 8. CDR3 length: 13 residues. In nucleotides, the CDR3 is TGCAGCGCAAGGACAGGGGGGGGCCCTGAAGCTTTCTTT. This encodes CSARTGGGPEAFF.

Only a few counts were recorded for this clone. This chain joins TRBV2 and TRBJ1-5; D is uncertain. CDR1 and CDR2 from the germline V gene are SNHLY and FYNNEI. With 7 bases removed from V and 4 bases from J, the gap between germline ends came to 14 bases. This CDR3 contains 14 residues. In nucleotides, the CDR3 is TGTGCCAGCATGGGGTCGGGTCTGAATCAGCCCCAGCATTTT. Amino acids: CASMGSGLNQPQHF.

The rearrangement links TRBV30 to TRBJ2-5; 11 bases map to TRBD2. Germline CDR1 GTSNPN, CDR2 SVGIG (reference sequence). Trimming cost V 0 bases and J 2 bases; bases outside gene matches: 5. This CDR3 comprises 16 residues. This CDR3 reads CAWSVVAGGSQETQYF. CDR3 DNA: TGTGCCTGGAGTGTAGTAGCGGGGGGGTCACAAGAGACCCAGTACTTC.

The chain uses TRBV30 and TRBJ2-5; D is possibly TRBD2 (5 bases). Trimming shortened V by 1 base and J by 1 base, and 13 bases separated the two germline ends. The germline V gene encodes CDR1 GTSNPN and CDR2 SVGIG (reference sequence). The CDR3 is made up of 15 amino acids. For the CDR3, the DNA is TGTGCCTGGAGTGGGGGAGCTCGGGCCCAAGAGACCCAGTACTTC. Its translation: CAWSGGARAQETQYF.

This clone was seen a few times. The rearrangement uses TRBV7-9 and TRBJ2-3; D is possibly TRBD1 or TRBD2 (6 bases each). Trimming stripped 5 bases from V and 3 bases from J, with 15 bases between. The germline CDR1 and CDR2 sequences are SEHNR and FQNEAQ (reference sequence). The CDR3 extends over 15 amino acids. DNA of the CDR3: TGTGCCAGCAGCCCCGAGGGGGGTTGGACAGATACGCAGTATTTT. It encodes CASSPEGGWTDTQYF.

The V gene is TRBV30, the J gene TRBJ1-6; possibly TRBD1 for D (6 bases). Trimming took 3 bases from V and 9 from J, leaving 9 bases between them. Germline assignment: CDR1 GTSNPN and CDR2 SVGIG (reference sequence). There are 12 residues in the CDR3. CDR3 sequence reads: CAWRGGPSPLHF. The CDR3 bases are TGTGCCTGGAGAGGGGGGCCTTCACCCCTCCACTTT.

The chain links TRBV29-1 to TRBJ2-3, with D hard to call. Trimming took off 0 bases at V and 4 bases at J, with 11 bases between the two ends. The V gene's germline CDR1 is SQVTM and CDR2 ANQGSEA. The CDR3 runs to 14 residues. The CDR3, as DNA: TGCAGCGTTGAAGATACGGGCTTCCCAGATACGCAGTATTTT. Its protein product is CSVEDTGFPDTQYF.